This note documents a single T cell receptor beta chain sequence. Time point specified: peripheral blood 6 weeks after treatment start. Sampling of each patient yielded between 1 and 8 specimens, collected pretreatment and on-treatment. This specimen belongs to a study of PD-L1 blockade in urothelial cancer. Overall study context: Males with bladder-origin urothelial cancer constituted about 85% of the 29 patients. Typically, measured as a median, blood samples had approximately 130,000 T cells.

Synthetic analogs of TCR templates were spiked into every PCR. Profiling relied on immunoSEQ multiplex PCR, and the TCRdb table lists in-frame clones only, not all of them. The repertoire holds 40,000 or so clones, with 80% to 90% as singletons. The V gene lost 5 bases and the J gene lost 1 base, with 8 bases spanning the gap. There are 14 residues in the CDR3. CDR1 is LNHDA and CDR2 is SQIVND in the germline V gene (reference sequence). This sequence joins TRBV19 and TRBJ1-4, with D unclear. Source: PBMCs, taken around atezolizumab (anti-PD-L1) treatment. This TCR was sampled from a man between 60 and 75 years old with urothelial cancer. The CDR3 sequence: CASSDTLTNEKLFF. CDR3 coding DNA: TGTGCCAGTAGTGACACCTTAACTAATGAAAAACTGTTTTTT.